This TCR beta chain was captured in a study of cytomegalovirus exposure and HLA in healthy donors (dated by TCRdb to the late 2010s). About the full investigation: An earlier analysis of around 600 of the donors reported roughly 300 Gb of sequence data and 117 million unique TCR beta sequences from some 180 million T cells. Of the roughly 400 genotyped donors, approximately 83% fell in the genetic ancestry cluster associated with self-reported Caucasian donors. To decide whether each TCR beta V gene segment behaved as functional or pseudogenic, an earlier analysis of fewer than 750 of the donors relied on high-throughput TCR beta sequencing. All discovery cohort repertoires had been generated using a single sequencing platform. In a later genetic analysis, genome-wide SNP genotypes for about 55% of the roughly 700 donors were used, and that subset was treated as a discovery cohort. The study combined high-throughput TCR immunosequencing, statistical association of individual TCRs with disease status, and machine learning to predict cytomegalovirus infection status. To study patterns of TCR occurrence, a later analysis re-analyzed previously published TCR beta repertoires from under 750 donors and added high-resolution HLA genotyping. Roughly five DR-DQ haplotypes were treated as single units for association and clustering because of strong linkage in the cohort. The number of donors typed differed by locus, with roughly 620-630 for A, B, C, DRB1 and DQB1, 522 for DQA1, 600 to 610 for DPA1, and around 430 for DPB1. An early release covering about 600 HLA-typed donors comprised 300 to 350 gigabases of sequencing data and 85 million to 100 million unique TCR sequences. The study aimed to test whether signatures of past pathogen exposure could be identified by cataloging public T cell receptors. Rather than using new phenotypic data, the later analysis identified candidate immune exposures from TCR beta sequences and from how often those sequences occurred across donors. The study profiled the T cell repertoires of under 700 subjects by immunosequencing and related them to cytomegalovirus serostatus. Along with the approximately 650-subject first cohort, a separate validation cohort of over a hundred different subjects was used. Across approximately 400 genotyped donors of the cohort, an average of approximately 240,000 unique TCR beta nucleotide sequences per donor were sequenced, and approximately 17% of those sequences were non-productive. Donor age, sex, ethnicity and CMV serostatus were collected together with the repertoire data. Class I and class II HLA loci were covered by the typing at four-digit resolution.

Here V drops 6 bases and J drops 6 bases, and the junction holds 5 bases not matched to any gene. CDR3 length: 14 amino acids, cysteine to phenylalanine. CDR3 DNA is the only sequence kept; it has 42 bases, read in frame from the first base. CDR1 and CDR2 are drawn from the germline V gene: MNHEY, SVGAGI. General study outcomes and caveats: Because counts were too low, about 17 rarely observed V segments, including chromosome 9 orphons, were excluded from the earlier analysis of some 590 of the donors. In vitro tests confirmed that a few of the cytomegalovirus-associated TCR beta chains recognize cytomegalovirus antigens. A further reported finding was that TCR beta sequences accurately predicted the HLA-A and HLA-B alleles for most subjects in the first cohort. Immune exposure information for the cohort was limited to CMV serostatus. Correlated functional status among segregating V segments might be attributable to linkage disequilibrium, but an unknown experimental factor could not be ruled out. When HLA alleles, especially DR and DQ, strongly co-occurred, TCR associations were difficult to assign to individual alleles. The cohort was sequenced for TCR beta chains only, and without alpha or paired-chain data the features that could be detected were limited. According to a later genetic analysis, donors in an Asian-associated ancestry cluster had fewer N-insertions in productive TCRs than the approximately 650-donor mean. The study listed 150 to 200 TCR beta chains as associated with cytomegalovirus. A group of highly shared sequence variants was considered likely to be a technical artifact of the sequencing pipeline. In a later analysis, HLA-associated TCR beta chains showed more clonal expansion and lower generation probabilities than non-associated chains that were equally common. Some IMGT-functional V segments, including TRBV6-2 and TRBV6-3, could not be told apart with the 87-base-pair reads, so those segments were excluded. Most TCR sequences were seen in very few donors, while some public TCRs were found in many individuals. It was suggested by the authors that the approach could potentially be generalized to other disease states and immunological phenotypes. In a later genetic analysis, a missense DCLRE1C variant was associated with V-gene and J-gene trimming of TCR beta chains, and the association was replicated in an independent cohort. Roughly uniform sequencing depth across donors was assumed in presence/absence analyses, although this assumption may not hold. Because HLA typing was missing for some donors at each locus, association tests included only the typed subset. In an earlier analysis of 587 of the donors, most TCR beta V segments appeared in productive rearrangements about 87% or about 30% of the time, broadly matching IMGT annotations. In a later analysis, several top co-occurrence clusters were reported to appear linked to parvovirus B19, influenza, CMV and Epstein-Barr virus. In a later analysis, most CMV-associated TCR beta chains were found to appear HLA-restricted, with HLA associations seemingly driven largely by CMV exposure. In both the original and validation cohorts, the classifier was reported to diagnose cytomegalovirus status with high specificity and sensitivity. In a later analysis, the rate of TCR association differed among HLA loci, with DRB1 alleles having the most associated TCRs and HLA-C alleles having the fewest. At a false discovery rate of 0.05, a later analysis linked about 16,000 TCR beta sequences to specific HLA alleles.

Library preparation was by the immunoSEQ multiplex PCR assay. A mixture of 60 forward primers for TCR Vbeta segments and 13 reverse primers for TCR Jbeta segments was used in the multiplex PCR. The CDR3 region of rearranged TCR beta genes was amplified from genomic DNA with a multiplex PCR assay. The amplified TCR beta libraries were sequenced on the Illumina HiSeq System as 87-base-pair reads. As for the authors' bioinformatics: A later analysis tallied about 77 million unique TCR beta chains across the 666 repertoires, and some 12 million of those chains were shared by two or more donors. Raw reads were error-corrected and collapsed into unique sequences with a nearest-neighbor algorithm that merged closely related sequences to remove PCR and sequencing errors. Alignment of CDR3 sequences to IMGT reference sequences was used to assign V, D and J gene segments. For a sequence to be retained, a match of at least six nucleotides was required to both a V gene segment and a J gene segment. A rearrangement counted as productive if the CDR3 had no stop codons and remained in frame with V and J, and every other rearrangement counted as non-productive. CDR3 was defined by IMGT convention, running from the second conserved V-encoded cysteine to the conserved J-encoded phenylalanine. The earlier analysis of a few hundred of the donors excluded any sequence lacking an unambiguous match to a single V gene segment. An earlier analysis of approximately 590 of the donors classified V segments as functional when productive rearrangements were above 56.7% and as segregating when the standard deviation between donors was above 5%. A statistical classification framework was developed to diagnose cytomegalovirus status using the catalog of TCR beta chain sequences. In a later analysis, TCR nucleotide sequences were compared against IMGT/GENE-DB human TR gene sequences so that V and J genes could be assigned. Using the TCRdist pipeline, a later analysis assigned CDR3 sequences along with most-parsimonious VDJ recombination scenarios. In a later analysis, each TCR beta chain was defined by its CDR3 amino acid sequence together with its V-gene family, and reads without a unique V-gene family were excluded. In a later analysis, some 600 highly shared, low-generation-probability nucleotide sequences were removed to address suspected cross-contamination and a sequencing artifact. In a later analysis, a clonal expansion index was calculated for each public chain from normalized within-repertoire ranks of inferred template counts. In a later analysis, generation probabilities were computed using a VDJ recombination model fitted to out-of-frame rearrangements, and the results were checked against IGoR. In a later analysis, TCR-TCR, TCR-HLA and TCR-CMV co-occurrence was scored with hypergeometric tests, and a repertoire-size bias correction was applied to TCR pairs. In a later analysis, false discovery rates were estimated by permuting HLA or CMV assignments 20 times. A later analysis grouped co-occurring TCRs with DBSCAN, adding TCRdist sequence similarity when clustering within HLA-allele-positive subsets. Repertoires with fewer than 30,000 or more than 120,000 public chains were left out of co-occurrence clustering, as were a handful of repertoires with anomalous nucleotide sharing. TCRdb limited this immuneACCESS table to in-frame rearrangements with V and J called. A share of clones is missing; checked studies link under half to unresolved V genes, and the rest is unexplained. V, J and clone size derive from that table, while D and trimming were established from the DNA sequence. The sample data list 40,000 to 50,000 clones, and 65% to 80% of these were observed just once. The ten top clones hold roughly 6.5% of the sample.

In total, approximately 700 healthy bone marrow donors made up the cohort. At the time of sampling, all cohort members were nominally healthy, though unrecorded immune exposures were likely present. The donor tested CMV seronegative and was one of the 352 seronegative cohort members. Every donor gave a peripheral blood sample, and the peripheral blood mononuclear cells from that sample were used for TCR beta sequencing. The Qiagen DNeasy Blood Extraction Kit was used to extract genomic DNA from the blood cell samples. Turning to this clone: Its antigen is still unknown. Base qualities are not at hand, and no much larger clone is one base apart.

Sequenced: PBMCs. The clonotype was recovered from a man younger than 45 in good health and CMV-seronegative. Recombination linked TRBV6-5 to TRBJ2-2, and TRBD1 matches 9 of the central bases. The nucleotide sequence is given as TGTGCCAGCAGGCGACAGGGGGTGGCCGGGGAGCTGTTTTTT. It translates to CASRRQGVAGELFF.